The present TCR beta chain was sequenced within a study of graft-versus-host responses after intestinal transplantation listed by TCRdb under 2021. General notes on the study: Recipients received multivisceral, liver-intestinal, or isolated intestinal transplants. Every recipient was given anti-thymocyte globulin induction, followed by around three years of maintenance tacrolimus and steroids. Graft-versus-host and host-versus-graft alloreactive T cell clones were tracked in the graft, circulation and bone marrow after intestinal transplantation using bulk TCR-beta CDR3 sequencing. Alloreactive clones were identified by sequencing pre-transplant mixed lymphocyte reaction products and comparing them with unstimulated pre-transplant donor and recipient T cells. A cohort of approximately 23 intestinal transplant recipients, including one retransplant, was enrolled, and 3 patients lacking pretransplant specimens were excluded. A peak of at least 4% donor T cells among recipient peripheral blood mononuclear cells was the definition used for donor T cell macrochimerism. Rather than going through the commercial service, samples from three later patients were sequenced in-house on an Illumina MiSeq and processed with MiXCR.

The library was prepared using the immunoSEQ multiplex PCR assay. For most patients, genomic DNA was isolated with the Qiagen DNeasy Blood and Tissue Kit and shipped frozen to Adaptive Biotechnologies for TCR sequencing. Adaptive Biotechnologies carried out high-throughput TCR-beta CDR3 sequencing of genomic DNA for most patients. The study's processing was this. Adaptive's ImmunoSEQ software supplied the TCR sequencing data for around 19 patients, while MiXCR and VDJtools were used to process a few other patients. To correct CD4 versus CD8 sorting errors, sequences present in both subsets at a frequency ratio below 5:1 were removed. Because the origin of CDR3 nucleotide sequences shared between donor and recipient could not be assigned, those sequences were removed. To be classed as alloreactive, a clone needed at least 2-fold expansion over unstimulated cells and a minimum CFSE-low frequency of 0.002% (template counts) or 0.001% (read counts). Clones were considered mappable if detected in sequenced pre-transplant spleen, lymph node, or MLR CFSE-low populations of the donor or recipient. The cumulative frequency of alloreactive clones was calculated as a percentage of all sequences, weighted by copy number. Imported from immuneACCESS, the table was reduced by TCRdb to in-frame sequences with V and J called. These copies leave out some clones; in studies compared against another copy, an unresolved V gene accounts for under half, and the cause of the remainder is not known. From that table come the V and J calls and clone size; the DNA was used to work out D and trimming. The sample includes about 110,000 clones, with 85% to 95% observed a single time. Approximately 1.2% of the sample is in the top ten clones.

Study-wide findings and limitations: Early after transplant, peak levels of circulating GvH clones were associated with declines in HvG clones. GvH clones were detected in recipient bone marrow, and some of these GvH clones were observed earlier in ileal mucosa or blood, consistent with an intestinal mucosal origin. High GvH to HvG T cell clonal ratios were observed in the allografts of patients with donor T cell macrochimerism. Conclusions were limited by the relatively low number and heterogeneity of intestinal transplant patients.

Explained via the paper, the time point label denotes: cells obtained before transplantation from donor or recipient. CD3+CD4+ and CD3+CD8+ populations were FACS-sorted from unstimulated pre-transplant donor and recipient cells taken from spleen or lymph nodes. Including the terminal cysteine and phenylalanine, the CDR3 comprises 15 residues. The CDR3 DNA has 45 bases and is translated from base 1. The germline V gene sets CDR1 to LGHNA and CDR2 to YSLEER. About this clone: Its antigen is not yet known. Base qualities are not provided; no much larger clone lies one nucleotide away.

Sequenced here: unstimulated CD8+ T cells sorted from spleen or lymph node cells, sampled before transplant. The rearranged chain carries TRBV4-3 and TRBJ2-6, with the identity of the D gene unclear. The J call may not be correct, given that the DNA end is closer to TRBJ2-1. This TCR was recovered from a human donor who was the organ donor for an intestinal transplant. The CDR3 reads CASSRGTGSYNEQFF. The DNA sequence reads TGCGCCAGCAGCCGGGGAACGGGCTCCTACAATGAGCAGTTCTTC.